These T cell receptor beta chains were read from a single sample in a study of human T cells and chemical hapten exposure. MiXCR was run by TCRdb on the RACE reads, yielding one entry per CDR3 protein. The table lists over 300,000 distinct CDR3 sequences, 5.1% of them singletons. Sequenced here: whole blood, sampled in connection with sensitization to the hapten diphenylcyclopropenone (DPC). All receptors come from a woman in her fifties or sixties with alopecia areata. Some clones in this sample may be carry-over from other donors' samples. Both conserved end residues are part of each CDR3. The order of the fields is V gene, D gene, J gene, clone size, CDR3 protein, CDR3 DNA. D genes are given only for firm matches. Clone sizes are given selectively: once, few, many, or a class where the clone is expanded.

TRBV28	-	TRBJ1-5	many	CASRFTEELQPQHF	TGTGCCAGCAGGTTTACAGAGGAACTTCAGCCCCAGCATTTT
TRBV12-3/TRBV12-4	-	TRBJ2-2	few	CASSWRPGGTGELFF	TGTGCCAGCAGTTGGAGACCCGGGGGAACCGGGGAGCTGTTTTTT
TRBV20-1	-	TRBJ1-5	many	CSARDPGLSNQPQHF	TGCAGTGCTAGAGATCCAGGGCTTAGCAATCAGCCCCAGCATTTT
TRBV4-1	-	TRBJ2-7	many	CASSQEGRLGAYEQYF	TGCGCCAGCAGCCAAGAAGGTCGGCTAGGGGCCTACGAGCAGTACTTC
TRBV29-1	TRBD2	TRBJ2-3	many	CSVRRLAGVDTQYF	TGCAGCGTCCGAAGACTAGCGGGAGTGGATACGCAGTATTTT
TRBV28	-	TRBJ1-6	-	CASSLITGLHNSPLHF	TGTGCCAGCAGTTTAATCACAGGTCTACATAATTCACCCCTCCACTTT
TRBV6-5	-	TRBJ2-5	few	CASGVLTGTQYF	TGTGCCAGCGGGGTTCTCACCGGGACCCAGTACTTC
TRBV9	-	TRBJ2-7	many	CASSVGDGEYEQYF	TGTGCCAGCAGCGTCGGGGACGGAGAGTACGAGCAGTACTTC
TRBV20-1	TRBD1	TRBJ1-5	-	CSATNRDRGFNQPQHF	TGCAGTGCTACTAACCGGGACAGGGGATTCAATCAGCCCCAGCATTTT
TRBV29-1	TRBD2	TRBJ2-7	once	CSAGLAYERYF	TGCAGCGCTGGACTAGCCTACGAGCGGTACTTC
TRBV6-1	TRBD1	TRBJ2-7	many	CASRVEDRAGEQYF	TGTGCCAGCAGGGTCGAGGACAGGGCGGGGGAGCAGTACTTC
TRBV4-2	TRBD2	TRBJ2-1	few	CASSQETGGPYNEQFF	TGTGCCAGCAGCCAAGAAACGGGGGGGCCTTACAATGAGCAGTTCTTC
TRBV18	-	TRBJ2-7	many	CASSPLTALTSNEQYF	TGTGCCAGCTCACCACTGACTGCCCTAACATCCAACGAGCAGTACTTC
TRBV10-2	-	TRBJ1-5	few	CASTPGGANQPQHF	TGCGCCAGCACCCCCGGGGGGGCGAATCAGCCCCAGCATTTT
TRBV12-3/TRBV12-4	-	TRBJ2-1	many	CASSLSASLEQFF	TGTGCCAGCAGTTTATCGGCTAGTCTTGAGCAGTTCTTC
TRBV6-1	-	TRBJ2-7	many	CASSEFNYEQYF	TGTGCCAGCAGTGAATTCAACTACGAGCAGTACTTC
TRBV18	-	TRBJ2-7	many	CASSPPSVPYEQYF	TGTGCCAGCTCACCCCCGTCGGTCCCCTACGAGCAGTACTTC
TRBV12-3/TRBV12-4	-	TRBJ2-1	many	CASSSAGNSYNEQFF	TGTGCCAGCAGTTCGGCGGGGAACTCCTACAATGAGCAGTTCTTC
TRBV28	TRBD1	TRBJ1-6	many	CASSSRTGVHNSPLHF	TGTGCCAGCAGTTCTAGGACAGGGGTTCATAATTCACCCCTCCACTTT
TRBV6-5	-	TRBJ2-2	many	CASRADTGELFF	TGTGCCAGCCGGGCGGACACCGGGGAGCTGTTTTTT
TRBV28	-	TRBJ1-1	many	CASSTHHGAGAEAFF	TGTGCCAGCAGTACCCATCATGGTGCAGGGGCTGAAGCTTTCTTT
TRBV29-1	-	TRBJ2-3	few	CSVEAGLTLSTDTQYF	TGCAGCGTTGAAGCCGGACTAACCCTTAGCACAGATACGCAGTATTTT
TRBV20-1	TRBD1	TRBJ2-3	few	CSAGIGDRSTDTQYF	TGCAGTGCTGGAATAGGGGACAGAAGCACAGATACGCAGTATTTT
TRBV9	TRBD2	TRBJ2-3	-	CASSPWGGADTQYF	TGTGCCAGCAGCCCCTGGGGGGGGGCAGATACGCAGTATTTT
TRBV4-1	-	TRBJ1-5	-	CASSQDSRTNQPQHF	TGCGCCAGCAGCCAAGATTCCAGGACCAATCAGCCCCAGCATTTT
TRBV12-3/TRBV12-4	-	TRBJ1-3	few	CASRLSTAGNTIYF	TGTGCCAGCAGACTCTCAACCGCTGGAAACACCATATATTTT
TRBV12-3/TRBV12-4	TRBD2	TRBJ2-1	-	CASSYLSGAYNEQFF	TGTGCCAGCAGTTATCTGAGCGGGGCGTACAATGAGCAGTTCTTC